The T cell receptor beta chain described here comes from a study of cytomegalovirus exposure and HLA in healthy donors. Method: immunoSEQ multiplex PCR; TCRdb's copy keeps in-frame clones and lacks some. The data hold 80,000 to 100,000 clones, with 70% to 90% observed a single time. Notes on this clone: One junction end disagrees with the germline gene, perhaps due to a read error.

CDR1 is SNHLY, CDR2 FYNNEI, per germline. CDR3 length equals 16 residues. The TCR originated in a woman in her twenties or thirties in good health and CMV-seronegative. V usage is TRBV2 and J usage is TRBJ2-7, with 7 bases matching TRBD2. Sequenced input: PBMCs. The CDR3 is CASRSPRRLASGEQYF. CDR3 in DNA: TGTGCAAGCAGATCACCCCGTAGACTAGCCTCGGGAGAGCAGTACTTC.